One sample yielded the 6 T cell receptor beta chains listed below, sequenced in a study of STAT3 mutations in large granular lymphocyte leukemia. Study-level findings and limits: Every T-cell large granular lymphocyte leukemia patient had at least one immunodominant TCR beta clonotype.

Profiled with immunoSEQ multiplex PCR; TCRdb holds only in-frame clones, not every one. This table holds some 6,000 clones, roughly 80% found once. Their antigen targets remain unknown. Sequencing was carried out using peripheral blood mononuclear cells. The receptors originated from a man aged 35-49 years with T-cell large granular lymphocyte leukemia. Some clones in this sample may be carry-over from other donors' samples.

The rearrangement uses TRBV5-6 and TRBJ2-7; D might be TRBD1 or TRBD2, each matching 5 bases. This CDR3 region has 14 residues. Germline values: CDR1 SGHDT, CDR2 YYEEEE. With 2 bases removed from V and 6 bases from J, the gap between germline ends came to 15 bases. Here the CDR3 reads CASSFARGRSEQYF. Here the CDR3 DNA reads TGTGCCAGCAGCTTTGCCCGGGGCAGGAGCGAGCAGTACTTC.

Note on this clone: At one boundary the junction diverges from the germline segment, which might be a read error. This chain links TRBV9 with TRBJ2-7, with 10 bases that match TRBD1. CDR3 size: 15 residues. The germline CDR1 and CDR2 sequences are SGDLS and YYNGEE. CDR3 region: CATSRGTGDSYEQYF. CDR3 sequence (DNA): TGTGCCACCAGCAGGGGGACAGGGGATTCCTACGAGCAGTACTTC.

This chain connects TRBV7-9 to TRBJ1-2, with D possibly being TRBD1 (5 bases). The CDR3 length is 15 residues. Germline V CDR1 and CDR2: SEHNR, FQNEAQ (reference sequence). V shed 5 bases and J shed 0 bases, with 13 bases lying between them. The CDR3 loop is CASSLPGGANYGYTF. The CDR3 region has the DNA TGTGCCAGCAGCCTCCCGGGGGGAGCTAACTATGGCTACACCTTC.

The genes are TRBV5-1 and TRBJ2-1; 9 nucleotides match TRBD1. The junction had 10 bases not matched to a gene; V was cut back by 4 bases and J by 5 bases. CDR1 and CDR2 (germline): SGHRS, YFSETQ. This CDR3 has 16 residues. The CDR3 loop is CASSRDREGAHNEQFF. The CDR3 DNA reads TGCGCCAGCAGCCGGGACAGGGAAGGGGCCCACAATGAGCAGTTCTTC.

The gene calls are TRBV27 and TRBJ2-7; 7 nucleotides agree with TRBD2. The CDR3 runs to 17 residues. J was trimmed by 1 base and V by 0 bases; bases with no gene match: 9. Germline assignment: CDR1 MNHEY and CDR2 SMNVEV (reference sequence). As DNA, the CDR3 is TGTGCCAGCAGTTTATCGCGGCGGGAGTCGGGGTCCTACGAGCAGTACTTC. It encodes CASSLSRRESGSYEQYF.

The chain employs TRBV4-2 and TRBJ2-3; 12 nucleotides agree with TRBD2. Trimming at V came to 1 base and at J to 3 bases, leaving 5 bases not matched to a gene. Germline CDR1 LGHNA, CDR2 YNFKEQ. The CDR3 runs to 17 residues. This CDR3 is CASSQVEGTSGTDTQYF. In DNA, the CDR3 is TGTGCCAGCAGCCAAGTTGAAGGGACTAGCGGGACAGATACGCAGTATTTT.